The 19 T cell receptor beta chains below all came from one sample that was sequenced in a study of cytomegalovirus exposure and HLA in healthy donors (dated by TCRdb to the late 2010s). The library was prepared using the immunoSEQ multiplex PCR assay. The multiplex PCR relied on a mix of 60 forward primers for TCR Vbeta segments and 13 reverse primers for TCR Jbeta segments. TCRdb holds this immuneACCESS table with in-frame rearrangements only. Some clones are missing; in checked studies, unresolved V genes explain under half, and the rest has no known cause. This sample's table carries some 120,000 clones. Around 3.4% of the sample goes to the ten largest clones. Sequencing was carried out using PBMCs. All receptors derive from a man aged 25 to 40 in good health and CMV-seronegative.

CDR3 in DNA: TGTGCCAGCAGTCCTCCGGCCGGACAGGGGAACGAGCAGTACTTC. This sequence encodes CASSPPAGQGNEQYF. The chain combines TRBV14 with TRBJ2-7, with TRBD1 matching over 9 bases. CDR1 is SGHDN and CDR2 is FVKESK in the germline V gene. This CDR3 region has 15 residues. J gave up 5 bases and V 6 bases, and 11 bases lay outside the gene matches.

The rearrangement uses TRBV6-1 and TRBJ1-1; D ambiguous. Trimming stripped 3 bases from V and 2 bases from J, with 10 bases between. Germline-derived CDR1 and CDR2 are MNHNS and SASEGT. The CDR3 totals 14 residues. The CDR3 sequence is CASSDNLGNTEAFF. Here the CDR3 DNA reads TGTGCCAGCAGTGACAACCTGGGCAACACTGAAGCTTTCTTT.

The rearrangement links TRBV11-1 to TRBJ2-5, with 7 bases aligning to TRBD1. This CDR3 contains 13 residues. The junction had 3 bases not matched to a gene; V was cut back by 5 bases and J by 3 bases. CDR1 is SGHAT, CDR2 FQDESV, per germline (reference sequence). The CDR3 is CASSPDREETQYF. Written as DNA, the CDR3 is TGTGCCAGCAGCCCTGACAGGGAAGAGACCCAGTACTTC.

This sequence joins TRBV27 and TRBJ2-2; 9 positions agree with TRBD2. Trimming cost V 2 bases and J 6 bases; bases outside gene matches: 4. This CDR3 has 15 residues. Germline CDR1 reads MNHEY; CDR2 reads SMNVEV (reference sequence). CDR3 amino acids: CASSLGGGAAGELFF. DNA of the CDR3: TGTGCCAGCAGTTTAGGCGGGGGGGCAGCCGGGGAGCTGTTTTTT.

About this clone: Other DNA sequences in the sample encode the same CDR3. This chain connects TRBV6-5 to TRBJ1-6, with 8 positions matching TRBD1. The CDR3 length is 16 residues. V dropped 2 bases and J dropped 10; count of bases not matched to a gene: 10. Per germline, CDR1 MNHEY and CDR2 SVGAGI. The CDR3 sequence: CASSYNSQGAESPLHF. The CDR3 nucleotides are TGTGCCAGCAGTTACAACTCGCAGGGGGCGGAATCACCCCTCCACTTT.

The chain combines TRBV27 with TRBJ1-2, with TRBD1 identical over 7 bases. The CDR3 length is 14 residues. Per germline, CDR1 MNHEY and CDR2 SMNVEV (reference sequence). The junction had 5 bases not matched to a gene; V was cut back by 3 bases and J by 4 bases. CDR3 sequence reads: CASSFRQGIYGYTF. As DNA, the CDR3 is TGTGCCAGCAGTTTCCGACAGGGAATCTATGGCTACACCTTC.

The chain combines TRBV2 with TRBJ2-3; D is perhaps TRBD2 (6 bases). The CDR3 sequence is 15 residues long. V was shortened by 7 bases and J by 0 bases, with 14 bases between the two germline ends. CDR1 and CDR2 from the germline V gene are SNHLY and FYNNEI. The CDR3 DNA reads TGTGCCAGCAAGGGCGGGGCGGGTAGCACAGATACGCAGTATTTT. Protein: CASKGGAGSTDTQYF.

The chain links TRBV19 to TRBJ2-5; tentative D call: TRBD2 (5 bases). The ends were cut back, 3 bases at V and 5 bases at J, with 13 bases in the middle. Germline V gene data show CDR1 as LNHDA and CDR2 as SQIVND (reference sequence). This CDR3 has 14 residues. DNA for the CDR3: TGTGCCAGTAGTATGGGTAGAGGCGGGGAGACCCAGTACTTC. Translation gives CASSMGRGGETQYF.

The rearrangement links TRBV7-5 to TRBJ1-1. TRBV7-5 constitutes a pseudogene. CDR3 length: 20 amino acids. The CDR3 is CVRSLRRPGRLSRGGTEAFF. CDR3 nucleotides: TGTGTCAGAAGCTTAAGGAGGCCCGGCAGGTTATCTCGGGGGGGGACTGAAGCTTTCTTT.

The genes are TRBV18 and TRBJ1-1, with a weak D call TRBD1 (6 bases). The CDR3 extends over 13 amino acids. Trimming stripped 6 bases from V and 6 bases from J, with 14 bases between. From germline, CDR1 is KGHSH and CDR2 LQKENI. The CDR3 loop is CASSYNRESEAFF. As DNA, the CDR3 is TGTGCCAGCTCGTACAACAGGGAATCTGAAGCTTTCTTT.

This sequence joins TRBV7-6 and TRBJ2-7; 10 bases match TRBD1. Germline V gene sequence: CDR1 SGHVS, CDR2 FNYEAQ. The CDR3 extends over 16 amino acids. After removal of 5 bases from V and 4 bases from J, the junction contained 11 bases not matched to a gene. In DNA, the CDR3 is TGTGCCAGCAGCCCTAGGGCCAGGACAGGGGGGTACGAGCAGTACTTC. Protein: CASSPRARTGGYEQYF.

The chain joins TRBV21-1 to TRBJ2-7; the table's TRBD1 call for D was not verified on the DNA. TRBV21-1 is a recognized pseudogene. The CDR3 sequence is 15 residues long. The CDR3 nucleotides read TGTGCCAGCATGATCTTGGACAGGGGGGATCACGAGCAGTACTTC. Its protein is CASMILDRGDHEQYF.

The rearrangement joins TRBV27 to TRBJ1-2; TRBD1 matches at 8 bases. The J segment lost 8 bases and the V segment lost 2 bases, leaving 16 bases of the junction unmatched. The CDR3 has 17 amino acids. The germline gives CDR1 MNHEY, CDR2 SMNVEV (reference sequence). Written as DNA, the CDR3 is TGTGCCAGCAGTTTAAGGGGCGCTGGGACAGGAGGAAGGGGCTACACCTTC. Its translation is CASSLRGAGTGGRGYTF.

The V call is TRBV19, the J call TRBJ2-2, with unresolved D. Trimming cost V 6 bases and J 2 bases, with 4 bases left between them. The CDR3 sequence is 12 residues long. Germline CDR1 LNHDA, CDR2 SQIVND (reference sequence). As DNA, the CDR3 is TGTGCCAGTAGACTCAACACCGGGGAGCTGTTTTTT. Its translation is CASRLNTGELFF.

The J gene is TRBJ1-2, the V gene TRBV18, with 7 bases matching TRBD1. CDR3 length equals 13 residues. Germline trimming cut 3 bases from V and 8 bases from J; bases unmatched to any gene: 6. Germline V CDR1 and CDR2: KGHSH, LQKENI. DNA of the CDR3: TGTGCCAGCTCACCCGGACAGGCCAGGGGCTACACCTTC. Protein product: CASSPGQARGYTF.

The chain has TRBV28 and TRBJ1-4; TRBD1 aligns across 12 bases. The J segment lost 8 bases and the V segment lost 3 bases, leaving 4 bases of the junction unmatched. The CDR3 covers 15 residues. Germline values: CDR1 MDHEN, CDR2 SYDVKM. In DNA form, the CDR3 reads TGTGCCAGCAGTTTTATGGGACAGGGGGCGGAAAAACTGTTTTTT. Translating it yields CASSFMGQGAEKLFF.

The chain couples TRBV4-2 to TRBJ2-2, with 7 bases fitting TRBD2. V lost 3 bases, J lost 1 base, and 2 bases stayed unmatched. Per germline, CDR1 LGHNA and CDR2 YNFKEQ. The CDR3 length is 15 residues. CDR3 DNA sequence: TGTGCCAGCAGCCAGGGCGGGGGGAACACCGGGGAGCTGTTTTTT. It encodes CASSQGGGNTGELFF.

This chain uses TRBV27 with TRBJ2-1; D gene ambiguous. CDR1 is MNHEY, CDR2 SMNVEV, per germline (reference sequence). CDR3 length equals 17 residues. Trimming took off 0 bases at V and 5 bases at J, with 17 bases between the two ends. This CDR3 reads CASSLSMASAVDNEQFF. CDR3 coding DNA: TGTGCCAGCAGTTTATCGATGGCGAGCGCCGTTGACAATGAGCAGTTCTTC.

The chain links TRBV19 to TRBJ2-7; the D gene is possibly TRBD2 (5 bases). Germline assignment: CDR1 LNHDA and CDR2 SQIVND (reference sequence). With 7 bases removed from V and 3 bases from J, the gap between germline ends came to 19 bases. The CDR3 runs 15 residues. CDR3 nucleotides: TGTGCCAGTACCCCAGGAGGAGGCTCTTTCTACGAGCAGTACTTC. It encodes CASTPGGGSFYEQYF.